In its sample, the clone carrying this T cell receptor beta chain was seen once. In the authors' methods: Estimation of nucleated cell counts was performed using reference gene primer amplification. Measured with immunoSEQ multiplex PCR; TCRdb has only the in-frame clones, and not every one. Clone size and V and J calls were adopted from that table, with D and trimming inferred from the DNA. Found here are about 190,000 clones, around four fifths of them singletons; the top ten hold about a fifth. The sample originates from a study of blood T cell repertoires in COVID-19. Study details: Acute and convalescent COVID-19 specimens originated in the United States, Italy and Spain. From T cells, B-cell-depleted T cells, or PBMCs came the material, which was cDNA or gDNA.

The specimen was peripheral blood. This sequence was found in a human donor in a cohort sampled during active COVID-19.

The CDR3 DNA reads as TGTGCCAGCAGCGTACCGGGTGAAAGATCACCCCTCCACTTT. Translated, it gives CASSVPGERSPLHF. The gene calls are TRBV9 and TRBJ1-6, with D unclear. Germline assignment: CDR1 SGDLS and CDR2 YYNGEE. Trimming left V 1 base short and J 10 bases short, with 12 bases between. The CDR3 is 14 amino acids. The full variable domain, with the rest looked up from reference TRBV9 and TRBJ1-6, is DSGVTQTPKHLITATGQRVTLRCSPRSGDLSVYWYQQSLDQGLQFLIQYYNGEERAKGNILERFSAQQFPDLHSELNLSSLELGDSALYFCASSVPGERSPLHFGNGTRLTVT.